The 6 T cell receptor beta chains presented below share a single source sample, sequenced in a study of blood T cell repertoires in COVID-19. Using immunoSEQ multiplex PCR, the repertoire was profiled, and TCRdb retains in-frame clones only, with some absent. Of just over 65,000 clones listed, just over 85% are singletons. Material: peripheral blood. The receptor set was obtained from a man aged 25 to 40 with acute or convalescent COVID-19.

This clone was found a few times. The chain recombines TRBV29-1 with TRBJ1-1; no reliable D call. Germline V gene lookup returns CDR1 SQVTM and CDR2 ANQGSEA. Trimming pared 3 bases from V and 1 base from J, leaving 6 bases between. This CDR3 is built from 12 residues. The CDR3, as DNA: TGCAGCGTTGATGGAGCGAACACTGAAGCTTTCTTT. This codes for CSVDGANTEAFF.

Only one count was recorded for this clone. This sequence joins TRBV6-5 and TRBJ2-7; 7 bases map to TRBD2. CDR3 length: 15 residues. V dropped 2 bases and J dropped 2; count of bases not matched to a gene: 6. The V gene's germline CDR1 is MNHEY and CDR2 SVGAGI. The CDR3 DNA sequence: TGTGCCAGCAGTTACGACCGACTAGCCCCCTACGAGCAGTACTTC. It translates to CASSYDRLAPYEQYF.

The CDR3 loop reads CASSVDRDYGYTF. DNA for the CDR3: TGTGCCAGCAGCGTAGACAGGGACTATGGCTACACCTTC. V and J are TRBV9 and TRBJ1-2, with D maybe TRBD1 (6 bases). The CDR3 spans 13 residues. Germline CDR1 reads SGDLS; CDR2 reads YYNGEE. V lost 0 bases and J lost 3, with 6 bases in between.

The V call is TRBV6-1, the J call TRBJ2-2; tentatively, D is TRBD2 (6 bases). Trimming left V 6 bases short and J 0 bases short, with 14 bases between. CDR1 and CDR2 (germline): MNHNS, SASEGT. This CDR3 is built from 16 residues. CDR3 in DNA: TGTGCCAGCAGAGAATGGAGGGGATCGAACACCGGGGAGCTGTTTTTT. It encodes CASREWRGSNTGELFF.

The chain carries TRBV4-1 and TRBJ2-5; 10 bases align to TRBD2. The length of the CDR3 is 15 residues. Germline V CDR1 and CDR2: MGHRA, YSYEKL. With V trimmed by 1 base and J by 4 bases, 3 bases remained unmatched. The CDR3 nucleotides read TGCGCCAGCAGCCAAGCCTCTAGCGGGAGAGAGACCCAGTACTTC. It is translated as CASSQASSGRETQYF.

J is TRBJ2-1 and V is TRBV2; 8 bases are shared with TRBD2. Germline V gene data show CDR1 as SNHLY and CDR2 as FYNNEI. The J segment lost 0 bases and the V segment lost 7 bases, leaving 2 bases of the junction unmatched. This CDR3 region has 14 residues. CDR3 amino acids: CASKSGSSYNEQFF. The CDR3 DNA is TGTGCCAGCAAGAGCGGGAGCTCCTACAATGAGCAGTTCTTC.